This T cell receptor beta chain was observed in a study of blood T cells in healthy people across ages. Study findings and constraints: Expanded clonotype changes were possibly confounded by unknown donor CMV status. In long-lived donors, naive CD4+ cell counts and diversity exceeded those of aged donors. Among T cells, TCR beta diversity per million cells dropped roughly linearly as age rose.

Regarding this clonotype: Its antigen is not known.

J was trimmed by 6 bases and V by 6 bases; bases with no gene match: 11. This CDR3 is built from 14 residues. Germline V gives CDR1 ENHRY, CDR2 SYGVKD. Combining a sample-barcoded 5' primer with a J-beta primer mix, a second PCR ran for roughly 7 to 12 cycles. A tag from a template-switch adaptor with 12 random nucleotides marked each cDNA molecule. One entry per CDR3 protein results from TCRdb running MiXCR on the 5' RACE reads. The sample consists of about 1.6 million distinct CDR3 sequences, 30% to 35% of them appearing once. The sample comprised blood. This sequence was found in a woman aged 25 to 39 in good health. The rearrangement joins TRBV10-3 to TRBJ2-7; TRBD1 agrees at 7 bases. The CDR3: CAIRSDRDHGEQYF. In nucleotides, the CDR3 is TGTGCCATCAGATCCGACAGGGATCATGGCGAGCAGTACTTC.